This is a list of T cell receptor beta chains from one sample in a study of patients with pleural tuberculosis. TCRdb redid the calling of the reads with MiXCR, one entry per CDR3 protein. The table has under 55,000 distinct CDR3 sequences, about 7.3% seen once. The source is a human donor with pleural tuberculosis. Each CDR3 is given with its conserved first and last residue. A D gene is named only where the DNA matches it firmly. The size entry is marked missing in some rows and otherwise reads once, few, many or a size class.

clone size	D gene	J gene	CDR3 length	V gene	CDR3 DNA	CDR3 protein
many	-	TRBJ2-7	15	TRBV28	TGTGCCAGCAGTTTATTGGTGGCTAGCGTGGGTGAGCAGTACTTC	CASSLLVASVGEQYF
many	-	TRBJ1-1	14	TRBV20-1	TGCAGTGCCCCACCGGCCGGGGGGCTCTCTGAAGCTTTCTTT	CSAPPAGGLSEAFF
many	-	TRBJ1-3	15	TRBV28	TGTGCCAGTACGAATCACAGATTCTCTGGAAACACCATATATTTT	CASTNHRFSGNTIYF
many	-	TRBJ1-5	16	TRBV12-3/TRBV12-4	TGTGCCAGCAGTTTAAACGGGGGGCTCGGTGATCAGCCCCAGCATTTT	CASSLNGGLGDQPQHF
many	TRBD1	TRBJ1-1	14	TRBV10-3	TGTGCCATCAGTGAGACAGGGGAGGCCACTGAAGCTTTCTTT	CAISETGEATEAFF
many	TRBD2	TRBJ2-7	16	TRBV20-1	TGCAGTGCTAGAGGTCAAGGAGGGACTATATCCTACGAGCAGTACTTC	CSARGQGGTISYEQYF
-	-	TRBJ2-7	15	TRBV18	TGTGCCAGCTCACCAACTAGGACGCTCTACTACGAGCAGTACTTC	CASSPTRTLYYEQYF
few	-	TRBJ2-7	14	TRBV5-4	TGTGCCAGCAGCTTGGCGGGGTTATCCTACGAGCAGTACTTC	CASSLAGLSYEQYF
many	-	TRBJ2-7	15	TRBV27	TGTGCCAGCAGTCCCCAAAGGGGGGTCTCCTACGAGCAGTACTTC	CASSPQRGVSYEQYF
many	-	TRBJ1-5	14	TRBV3-1	TGTGCCAGCAGCCAAGGTTTTGGGAATCAGCCCCAGCATTTT	CASSQGFGNQPQHF
many	-	TRBJ2-3	12	TRBV6-4	TGTGCCAGCAGGGACACGCAAGATACGCAGTATTTT	CASRDTQDTQYF
many	-	TRBJ1-1	13	TRBV11-1	TGTGCCAGCAGCTTAGATATGAACACTGAAGCTTTCTTT	CASSLDMNTEAFF
medium-sized	-	TRBJ2-7	14	TRBV11-2	TGTGCCAGCAGCCCCGGGCCGGAATCCTACGAGCAGTACTTC	CASSPGPESYEQYF
many	-	TRBJ2-2	13	TRBV11-2	TGTGCCAGCAGCCAAACCAGCACCGGGGAGCTGTTTTTT	CASSQTSTGELFF
-	-	TRBJ2-5	13	TRBV11-1	TGTGCCAGCAGCTTAGATATCAGAGAGACCCAGTACTTC	CASSLDIRETQYF
many	-	TRBJ1-2	14	TRBV18	TGTGCCAGCTCACCAGTAGGGGTGGGCTATGGCTACACCTTC	CASSPVGVGYGYTF
many	-	TRBJ2-7	14	TRBV28	TGTGCCAGCAGTTTTTACAGCTTGAGGAGCGAGCAGTACTTC	CASSFYSLRSEQYF
-	-	TRBJ2-1	15	TRBV5-6	TGTGCCAGCAGCTTGGGGCAAAGCTCCTACAATGAGCAGTTCTTC	CASSLGQSSYNEQFF
many	TRBD1	TRBJ2-5	15	TRBV11-1	TGTGCCAGCAGCTTTTTGGGACAGCCTCAAGAGACCCAGTACTTC	CASSFLGQPQETQYF
many	-	TRBJ1-1	15	TRBV28	TGTGCCAGCACCCAAGGGGGGAGAATGAACACTGAAGCTTTCTTT	CASTQGGRMNTEAFF
-	-	TRBJ2-5	14	TRBV12-3/TRBV12-4	TGTGCCAGCAGTTTAGTTACCGGGCAAGAGACCCAGTACTTC	CASSLVTGQETQYF
many	-	TRBJ2-1	13	TRBV19	TGTGCCAGTAGTACCACTAGTTACAATGAGCAGTTCTTC	CASSTTSYNEQFF